The 29 T cell receptor beta chains below all came from one sample that was sequenced in a study of cytomegalovirus exposure and HLA in healthy donors (dated by TCRdb to 2016 to 2017). The method was the immunoSEQ multiplex PCR assay. For the multiplex PCR, a mixture combining 60 forward primers for TCR Vbeta segments and 13 reverse primers for TCR Jbeta segments was used. TCRdb retrieved this table from immuneACCESS and kept in-frame rearrangements only. Not all clones are present; in checked studies, unresolved V genes account for under half, and no reason is known for the remainder. Recorded for this sample are 170,000 or so clones; around 77% of them occurred a single time. Of the sample, 1.6% falls within the top ten clones. Source material: PBMCs. All receptors derive from a woman in her 30s in good health and CMV-seronegative.

The CDR3 reads CASSLGQGAQAFF. The CDR3 DNA sequence: TGTGCCAGCAGTTTGGGACAGGGGGCACAAGCTTTCTTT. V gene TRBV2 combines with J gene TRBJ1-1; 12 bases line up with TRBD1. Per the germline V gene, CDR1 is SNHLY and CDR2 is FYNNEI. There are 13 residues in the CDR3. The V gene end was trimmed by 5 bases and the J gene end by 9 bases; junction bases not matched to a gene: 4.

This chain connects TRBV29-1 to TRBJ1-1, with 7 bases matching TRBD1. The CDR3 runs 13 residues. V gave up 7 bases and J gave up 5 bases; unmatched junction bases: 10. In germline, CDR1 is SQVTM, CDR2 ANQGSEA. The CDR3 is CSADTGVGTEAFF. DNA of the CDR3: TGCAGCGCCGACACAGGGGTCGGAACTGAAGCTTTCTTT.

The V gene is TRBV2, the J gene TRBJ2-5; D gene uncertain. This CDR3 spans 14 amino acids. Trimming pared 6 bases from V and 1 base from J, leaving 12 bases between. CDR1 is SNHLY and CDR2 is FYNNEI in the germline V gene. Here the CDR3 reads CASRTHGPQETQYF. Written as DNA, the CDR3 is TGTGCCAGCAGGACTCACGGCCCCCAAGAGACCCAGTACTTC.

This rearrangement joins TRBV15 to TRBJ2-5; D gene uncertain. Germline V gene sequence: CDR1 LNHNV, CDR2 YYDKDF (reference sequence). Trimming pared 0 bases from V and 3 bases from J, leaving 17 bases between. The CDR3 covers 17 residues. CDR3 residues: CATSRDRSGNDEETQYF. The CDR3 DNA follows: TGTGCCACCAGCAGAGATCGGTCAGGCAATGATGAAGAGACCCAGTACTTC.

This clone was picked up a small number of times. The chain uses TRBV27 and TRBJ2-1; a weak D match, TRBD1 (6 bases). V gave up 8 bases and J gave up 2 bases, with 16 bases separating them. Germline values: CDR1 MNHEY, CDR2 SMNVEV (reference sequence). This CDR3 contains 15 residues. CDR3 residues: CASHPGTSTYNEQFF. The CDR3 DNA sequence: TGTGCCAGCCACCCCGGGACATCTACCTACAATGAGCAGTTCTTC.

This clone was recorded a few times. The chain employs TRBV2 and TRBJ2-3, with 13 bases matching TRBD2. Germline values: CDR1 SNHLY, CDR2 FYNNEI. V lost 6 bases and J lost 1; bases outside the gene matches: 10. This CDR3 has 18 residues. In nucleotides, the CDR3 is TGTGCCAGCAGGGCCACTAGCGGGAGGGCCCTCCGCACAGATACGCAGTATTTT. Residues: CASRATSGRALRTDTQYF.

DNA for the CDR3: TGTGCCAGCTCACCAAGACTAGCGTTAACCTACGAGCAGTACTTC. This translates into CASSPRLALTYEQYF. The chain has TRBV18 and TRBJ2-7; 8 bases fit TRBD2. Germline values: CDR1 KGHSH, CDR2 LQKENI. J gave up 2 bases and V 2 bases, and 5 bases lay outside the gene matches. This CDR3 comprises 15 residues.

CDR3 residues: CASTETSEAFF. In DNA, the CDR3 is TGTGCCAGCACCGAAACTTCTGAAGCTTTCTTT. V usage is TRBV6-6 and J usage is TRBJ1-1; D call uncertain. CDR3 size: 11 residues. Germline V gives CDR1 MNHNY, CDR2 SVGAGI (reference sequence). V was cut by 7 bases and J by 6 bases, with 9 bases left in between.

V and J are TRBV19 and TRBJ2-7; D perhaps matches TRBD1 (6 bases). There are 13 residues in the CDR3. V was clipped by 5 bases and J by 6 bases, with 14 bases between them. Germline-derived CDR1 and CDR2 are LNHDA and SQIVND (reference sequence). In DNA form, the CDR3 reads TGTGCCAGTAGTGTGCAGACCAGGGGCGAGCAGTACTTC. This codes for CASSVQTRGEQYF.

The chain is built from TRBV5-4 and TRBJ1-2; 7 nucleotides line up with TRBD1. This CDR3 region has 14 residues. V gave up 4 bases and J gave up 6 bases; unmatched junction bases: 9. Germline V lookup: CDR1 SGHNT, CDR2 YYREEE (reference sequence). For the CDR3, the DNA is TGTGCCAGCAGCATGGGCCCAGGGGGGAATGGCTACACCTTC. Amino acids: CASSMGPGGNGYTF.

Only a few counts were recorded for this clone. The chain combines TRBV5-1 with TRBJ1-1, with D perhaps matching TRBD1 (5 bases). The CDR3 consists of 13 residues. The V end was cut by 2 bases, the J end by 5 bases, with 10 bases between. The germline CDR1 and CDR2 sequences are SGHRS and YFSETQ. CDR3 residues: CASSFPGNTEAFF. The CDR3 DNA reads TGCGCCAGCAGCTTTCCAGGGAATACTGAAGCTTTCTTT.

The J gene is TRBJ2-3, the V gene TRBV7-2; D is possibly TRBD1 (6 bases). The V gene's germline CDR1 is SGHTA and CDR2 FQGNSA. V shed 6 bases and J shed 4 bases, with 17 bases lying between them. This CDR3 contains 15 residues. The CDR3 bases are TGTGCCAGCAGGTTTAGGGGGAGAACTGCAGATACGCAGTATTTT. Protein sequence: CASRFRGRTADTQYF.

CDR3 in amino acids: CAWSVRGARGYTF. In nucleotides, the CDR3 is TGTGCCTGGAGTGTACGGGGGGCGCGGGGCTACACCTTC. The chain links TRBV30 to TRBJ1-2; the D gene is possibly TRBD1 (6 bases). Per germline, CDR1 GTSNPN and CDR2 SVGIG (reference sequence). With 0 bases removed from V and 8 bases from J, the gap between germline ends came to 13 bases. CDR3 size: 13 residues.

The CDR3, as DNA: TGTGCCAGCCGCTACCTCGCCGAGGGTGTGGGAAACACCATATATTTT. It translates to CASRYLAEGVGNTIYF. The chain has TRBV19 and TRBJ1-3; D not resolved. There are 16 residues in the CDR3. The V and J ends lost 9 bases and 4 bases respectively, with 22 bases between them. Germline values: CDR1 LNHDA, CDR2 SQIVND (reference sequence). The whole variable domain, filled in from reference TRBV19 and TRBJ1-3, reads DGGITQSPKYLFRKEGQNVTLSCEQNLNHDAMYWYRQDPGQGLRLIYYSQIVNDFQKGDIAEGYSVSREKKESFPLTVTSAQKNPTAFYLCASRYLAEGVGNTIYFGEGSWLTVV.

The chain recombines TRBV19 with TRBJ1-1; D call uncertain. CDR1 is LNHDA and CDR2 is SQIVND in the germline V gene (reference sequence). V was cut by 6 bases and J by 0 bases, with 8 bases left in between. This CDR3 is built from 13 residues. The CDR3 here is CASRPGMNTEAFF. DNA for the CDR3: TGTGCCAGTAGGCCGGGAATGAACACTGAAGCTTTCTTT.

V usage is TRBV30 and J usage is TRBJ1-6; no firm D call. Germline V gene lookup returns CDR1 GTSNPN and CDR2 SVGIG (reference sequence). This CDR3 contains 14 residues. Trimming cost V 6 bases and J 1 base, with 10 bases left between them. The CDR3 DNA follows: TGTGCCTGCTACCTGAGTTCCTATAATTCACCCCTCCACTTT. It encodes CACYLSSYNSPLHF. Supplemented by reference TRBV30 and TRBJ1-6, the full variable domain reads SQTIHQWPATLVQPVGSPLSLECTVEGTSNPNLYWYRQAAGRGLQLLFYSVGIGQISSEVPQNLSASRPQDRQFILSSKKLLLSDSGFYLCACYLSSYNSPLHFGNGTRLTVT.

This clone was counted once. V gene TRBV5-8 combines with J gene TRBJ2-2, with no clear D. Trimming removed 2 bases at V and 7 bases at J, with 6 bases between. Germline V gene lookup returns CDR1 SGHTS and CDR2 YDEGEE. This CDR3 has 12 amino acids. CDR3: CASSFNGGELFF. The CDR3 bases are TGTGCCAGCAGCTTCAACGGCGGGGAGCTGTTTTTT.

This chain connects TRBV19 to TRBJ2-1; 8 bases map to TRBD1. This CDR3 spans 16 amino acids. Germline V gene lookup returns CDR1 LNHDA and CDR2 SQIVND (reference sequence). Trimming took 6 bases from V and 4 from J; bases not matched to a gene: 11. CDR3 in amino acids: CASSLTGGTGYNEQFF. In DNA form, the CDR3 reads TGTGCCAGTAGCCTTACCGGAGGGACAGGATACAATGAGCAGTTCTTC.

The chain links TRBV5-4 to TRBJ2-5; 8 bases agree with TRBD2. The DNA matches TRBJ2-7 better at its end, which makes the J call doubtful. Germline CDR1 SGHNT, CDR2 YYREEE (reference sequence). The CDR3 contains 17 residues. CDR3 DNA sequence: TGTGCCAGCAGCCTACTAATCTTCGGACTAGCTCGAAACGAGCAGTACTTC. Translating gives CASSLLIFGLARNEQYF.

DNA of the CDR3: TGTGCCAGCACCAGTTCAGGGGAGGCTAGCGGGATAACCTACGAGCAGTACTTC. This encodes CASTSSGEASGITYEQYF. This chain uses TRBV28 with TRBJ2-7; 9 bases are shared with TRBD2. Germline CDR1 MDHEN, CDR2 SYDVKM. Trimming took 7 bases from V and 2 from J; bases not matched to a gene: 18. The CDR3 covers 18 residues.

The V gene is TRBV5-4, the J gene TRBJ2-1, with 9 bases identical to TRBD2. V dropped 0 bases and J dropped 5; count of bases not matched to a gene: 3. This CDR3 is 15 amino acids long. CDR1 SGHNT and CDR2 YYREEE come from the germline V gene (reference sequence). The CDR3 loop is CASSLVPSGNNEQFF. The CDR3 nucleotides are TGTGCCAGCAGCTTGGTCCCTAGCGGGAACAATGAGCAGTTCTTC. Variable domain in full (rest from reference TRBV5-4 and TRBJ2-1): ETGVTQSPTHLIKTRGQQVTLRCSSQSGHNTVSWYQQALGQGPQFIFQYYREEENGRGNFPPRFSGLQFPNYSSELNVNALELDDSALYLCASSLVPSGNNEQFFGPGTRLTVL.

The gene calls are TRBV7-2 and TRBJ1-5; D unclear. This CDR3 comprises 13 residues. Trimming pared 2 bases from V and 2 bases from J, leaving 4 bases between. Looked up from germline, CDR1 is SGHTA and CDR2 is FQGNSA. The CDR3 sequence is CASSLTGNQPQHF. The CDR3 DNA follows: TGTGCCAGCAGCTTAACGGGCAATCAGCCCCAGCATTTT.

CDR3 protein: CASSQDWTEHYGYTF. The CDR3 nucleotides read TGCGCCAGCAGCCAAGATTGGACAGAACATTATGGCTACACCTTC. The chain carries TRBV4-3 and TRBJ1-2, with D possibly TRBD1 on 6 matching bases. The V end lost 0 bases, the J end lost 5 bases, and 13 bases lay between the germline ends. CDR1 LGHNA and CDR2 YSLEER come from the germline V gene. The CDR3 sequence is 15 residues long.

This clone has a handful of counts. V and J are TRBV10-3 and TRBJ2-1, with TRBD2 matching 7 bases. Germline CDR1 reads ENHRY; CDR2 reads SYGVKD. CDR3 length: 15 residues. The V segment lost 3 bases and the J segment 5 bases; nucleotides outside the gene matches: 7. CDR3 coding DNA: TGTGCCATCAGTGACTACGCGGGAGTACACAATGAGCAGTTCTTC. This translates into CAISDYAGVHNEQFF.

The rearrangement joins TRBV29-1 to TRBJ2-5; possible D gene TRBD1, 6 bases. Between the trimmed V and J ends, which lost 6 bases and 3 bases, there was a span of 17 bases. The CDR3 extends over 14 amino acids. CDR1 is SQVTM, CDR2 ANQGSEA, per germline. Here the CDR3 DNA reads TGCAGCGTCCTACCTTTGGACAGAGAAGAGACCCAGTACTTC. It is translated as CSVLPLDREETQYF.

The chain has TRBV11-2 and TRBJ2-2; tentative D call: TRBD1 (5 bases). This CDR3 region has 15 residues. The V end was cut by 1 base, the J end by 5 bases, with 11 bases between. Germline CDR1 reads SGHAT; CDR2 reads FQNNGV. Here the CDR3 DNA reads TGTGCCAGCAGCTTAGGTTCGACAGTGACCGGGGAGCTGTTTTTT. Protein sequence: CASSLGSTVTGELFF.

The V call is TRBV5-1, the J call TRBJ2-5; 9 bases match TRBD1. Germline-derived CDR1 and CDR2 are SGHRS and YFSETQ. V lost 2 bases, J lost 5 bases, and 4 bases stayed unmatched. The CDR3 consists of 14 residues. The CDR3, as DNA: TGCGCCAGCAGCTTACAGGGGGCGTGGGAGACCCAGTACTTC. Its protein is CASSLQGAWETQYF.

The chain is built from TRBV5-1 and TRBJ1-3, with 7 bases aligning to TRBD1. Germline values: CDR1 SGHRS, CDR2 YFSETQ. CDR3 size: 15 residues. Trimming took 0 bases from V and 2 from J; bases not matched to a gene: 2. CDR3 sequence reads: CASSLGGTAGNTIYF. The CDR3 region has the DNA TGCGCCAGCAGCTTGGGAGGGACAGCTGGAAACACCATATATTTT.

This sequence joins TRBV9 and TRBJ2-1; 9 bases are a match to TRBD2. Losses at the gene ends were 0 bases for V and 0 bases for J; bases not matched to a gene: 7. This CDR3 is built from 18 residues. Per the germline V gene, CDR1 is SGDLS and CDR2 is YYNGEE. CDR3 in DNA: TGTGCCAGCAGCGTAGGGATAGCGGGGGCCTCCTCCTACAATGAGCAGTTCTTC. Translated, it gives CASSVGIAGASSYNEQFF.